This T cell receptor beta chain was found in a study of shared clonotypes between healthy human individuals. This CDR3 has 12 amino acids. Deletions cut 8 bases from V and 7 bases from J, with 9 bases between. From germline, CDR1 is WSHSY and CDR2 SAAADI. Deep level was the assay's run setting. Clones were read by immunoSEQ multiplex PCR, and TCRdb kept only the in-frame ones, dropping some. The sample lists approximately 500,000 clones, around 74% seen once, with 10% to 15% in the top ten. This TCR came from a woman aged 40 to 50 in good health. Some clones in this sample may be carry-over from other donors' samples. Material: PBMCs. The V and J genes are TRBV10-2 and TRBJ1-6, with a weak D call TRBD1 (5 bases). The CDR3 region has the DNA TGCGCCAGCTCAGGGCCCAATTCACCCCTCCACTTT. Its translation: CASSGPNSPLHF.